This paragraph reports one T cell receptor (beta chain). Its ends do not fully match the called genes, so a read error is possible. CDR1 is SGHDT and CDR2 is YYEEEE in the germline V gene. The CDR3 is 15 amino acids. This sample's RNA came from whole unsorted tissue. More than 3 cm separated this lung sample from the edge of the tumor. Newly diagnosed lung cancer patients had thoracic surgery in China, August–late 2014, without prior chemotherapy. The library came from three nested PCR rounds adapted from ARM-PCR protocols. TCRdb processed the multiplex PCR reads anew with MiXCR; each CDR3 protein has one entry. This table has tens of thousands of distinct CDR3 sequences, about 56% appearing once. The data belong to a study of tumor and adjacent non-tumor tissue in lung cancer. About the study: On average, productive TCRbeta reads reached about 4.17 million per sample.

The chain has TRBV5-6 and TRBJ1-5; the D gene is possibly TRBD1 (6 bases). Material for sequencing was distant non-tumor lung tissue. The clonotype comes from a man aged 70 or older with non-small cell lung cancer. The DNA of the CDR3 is TGTGCCAGCAGTACCAGGGGACGGTCGGGGCAGCCCCAACATTTT. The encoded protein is CASSTRGRSGQPQHF.